These T cell receptor beta chains were read from a single sample in a study of blood T cell repertoires in COVID-19. TCRdb's copy holds only in-frame clones and misses some; the assay was immunoSEQ multiplex PCR. The sample lists 300,000 to 400,000 clones, 88% occurring once. The sample taken for sequencing was PBMCs or T cells enriched from blood (not recorded which). These receptors came from a woman aged 18-30 years who had recovered from COVID-19. CDR3s include the opening cysteine and the closing phenylalanine or tryptophan. A D gene is named only where the DNA matches it firmly. A clone size is listed for some rows: how often the clone was seen (once, few, many), or a class if it is expanded.

j_call d_call v_call clone_size cdr3_aa cdr3_nt
TRBJ2-3 - TRBV4-3 - CATARGPADTQYF TGCGCCACCGCACGGGGTCCAGCAGATACGCAGTATTTT
TRBJ1-1 - TRBV4-1 - CASSPAHSTGFDEAFF TGCGCCAGCAGCCCCGCCCACTCTACAGGGTTTGATGAAGCTTTCTTT
TRBJ2-1 TRBD2 TRBV9 - CASSVAGGGAVNEQFF TGTGCCAGCAGCGTAGCGGGCGGGGGGGCCGTGAATGAGCAGTTCTTC
TRBJ2-7 - TRBV29-1 - CSVEDRGYEQYF TGCAGCGTTGAAGACAGGGGCTACGAGCAGTACTTC
TRBJ1-6 TRBD1 TRBV4-1 - CASSQDPGGLLSPLHF TGCGCCAGCAGCCAAGATCCAGGGGGCTTATTGTCCCCCCTCCACTTT
TRBJ1-1 TRBD1 TRBV14 - CASSQHTGTGGEAFF TGTGCCAGCAGCCAGCATACCGGGACAGGAGGTGAAGCTTTCTTT
TRBJ1-1 - TRBV27 - CASRTAGNAFF TGTGCCAGCAGAACCGCGGGTAACGCTTTCTTT
TRBJ1-1 - TRBV12-3/TRBV12-4 - CASTSQGNTEAFF TGTGCCAGCACCTCCCAGGGTAACACTGAAGCTTTCTTT
TRBJ1-1 - TRBV4-1 - CASSQPSGVAEAFF TGCGCCAGCAGCCAACCGAGCGGGGTGGCTGAAGCTTTCTTT
TRBJ1-5 - TRBV6-5 - CASRQSNQPQHF TGTGCCAGCAGACAAAGCAATCAGCCCCAGCATTTT
TRBJ1-6 - TRBV25-1 - CASSEFLGPSYSPLHF TGTGCCAGCAGTGAATTTCTGGGGCCATCATATTCACCCCTCCACTTT
TRBJ2-5 - TRBV4-3 - CASSQEAGRGKETQYF TGCGCCAGCAGCCAAGAGGCCGGGCGGGGCAAAGAGACCCAGTACTTC
TRBJ2-3 TRBD1 TRBV5-1 - CASSPGQGPDTQYF TGCGCCAGCAGCCCCGGACAGGGCCCAGATACGCAGTATTTT
TRBJ1-1 - TRBV7-9 once CASSLGGVEAFF TGTGCCAGCAGCTTAGGAGGAGTTGAAGCTTTCTTT
TRBJ2-1 - TRBV6-1 - CASFSRAGEQFF TGTGCCAGCTTCTCTCGGGCGGGTGAGCAGTTCTTC
TRBJ2-7 - TRBV11-2 - CASSLVQYYEQYF TGTGCCAGCAGCTTAGTTCAGTACTACGAGCAGTACTTC
TRBJ1-4 - TRBV3-1/TRBV3-2 - CASSRRQNEKLFF TGTGCCAGCAGCCGTAGACAGAATGAAAAACTGTTTTTT
TRBJ1-2 - TRBV3-1/TRBV3-2 many CASYRTAPEGYTF TGTGCCAGCTACCGGACAGCCCCCGAGGGCTACACCTTC
TRBJ1-1 - TRBV30 - CAWSLTEAFF TGTGCCTGGAGCTTAACTGAAGCTTTCTTT
TRBJ1-3 TRBD1 TRBV4-3 - CAGAIRTGSRASGRNTIYF TGCGCCGGAGCAATCCGGACAGGGTCGAGGGCTTCGGGTAGAAACACCATATATTTT
TRBJ2-7 - TRBV6-5 - CASSYGAGLSYEQYF TGTGCCAGCAGCTATGGGGCAGGCCTCTCCTACGAGCAGTACTTC
TRBJ1-3 TRBD1 TRBV2 few CASMWTGSGNTIYF TGTGCCAGCATGTGGACAGGGTCTGGAAACACCATATATTTT
TRBJ1-2 TRBD1 TRBV2 - CASSPGQGAQGYTF TGTGCCAGCAGCCCAGGACAGGGGGCCCAAGGCTACACCTTC
TRBJ1-3 TRBD1 TRBV6-5 - CASSTPGQWNTIYF TGTGCCAGCAGTACACCGGGACAGTGGAACACCATATATTTT
TRBJ1-1 TRBD1 TRBV3-1/TRBV3-2 - CASSPGQLNTEAFF TGTGCCAGCAGCCCGGGACAGCTGAACACTGAAGCTTTCTTT